This TCR beta chain originates from a study of blood T cell repertoires in COVID-19. On the study more broadly: Spain, Italy and the United States supplied samples that represented acute and convalescent COVID-19.

CDR3 length: 13 amino acids. Unmatched junction bases numbered 2, after V lost 0 bases and J lost 6 bases. Germline lookup yields CDR1 SGHNT and CDR2 YYREEE (reference sequence). Data came from immunoSEQ multiplex PCR; TCRdb stores just in-frame clones and leaves some out. Here the sample spans 200,000 to 250,000 clones, about 90% being singletons. The sequence was obtained from a woman aged 55-69 years with acute or convalescent COVID-19. Input material: peripheral blood. The chain carries TRBV5-4 and TRBJ1-1; 7 bases are a match to TRBD1. The CDR3 is CASSLGTGAEAFF. The CDR3, as DNA: TGTGCCAGCAGCTTGGGCACAGGGGCTGAAGCTTTCTTT. The full variable domain, completed using reference TRBV5-4 and TRBJ1-1, is ETGVTQSPTHLIKTRGQQVTLRCSSQSGHNTVSWYQQALGQGPQFIFQYYREEENGRGNFPPRFSGLQFPNYSSELNVNALELDDSALYLCASSLGTGAEAFFGQGTRLTVV.